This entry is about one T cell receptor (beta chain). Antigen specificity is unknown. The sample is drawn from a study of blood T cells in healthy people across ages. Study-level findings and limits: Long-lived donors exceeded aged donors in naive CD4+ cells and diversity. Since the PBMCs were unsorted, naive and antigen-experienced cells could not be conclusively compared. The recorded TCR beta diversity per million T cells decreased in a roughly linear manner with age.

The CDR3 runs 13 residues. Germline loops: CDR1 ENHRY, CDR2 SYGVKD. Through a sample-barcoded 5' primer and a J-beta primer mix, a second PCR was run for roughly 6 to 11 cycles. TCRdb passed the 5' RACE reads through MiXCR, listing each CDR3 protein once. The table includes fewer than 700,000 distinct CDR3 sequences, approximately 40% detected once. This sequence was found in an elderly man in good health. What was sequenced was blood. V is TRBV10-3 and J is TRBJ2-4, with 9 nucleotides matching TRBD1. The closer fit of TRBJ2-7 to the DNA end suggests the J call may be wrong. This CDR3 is CAIGQGYPYEQYF. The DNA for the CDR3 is TGTGCCATAGGACAGGGGTATCCCTACGAGCAGTACTTC.